This T cell receptor beta chain was obtained from a study of blood T cell repertoires in COVID-19. Trimming shortened V by 0 bases and J by 7 bases, and 16 bases separated the two germline ends. The CDR3 is made up of 15 amino acids. Germline V gene sequence: CDR1 MGHRA, CDR2 YSYEKL. Only in-frame clones appear in the TCRdb table, and some are missing; sequencing was by immunoSEQ multiplex PCR. Seen here are 300,000 to 400,000 clones, 70% to 90% observed once, and the top ten hold more than 0.85%. Categorization into cohorts depended on clinical history that participants reported. The receptor comes from a woman in her 30s with acute COVID-19. This chain links TRBV4-1 with TRBJ2-7, with a possible D match to TRBD2 (5 bases). Specimen: PBMCs or T cells enriched from blood (not recorded which). CDR3 nucleotides: TGCGCCAGCAGCCAAGATTGGCTAGGGAGCAGGGAGCAGTACTTC. It is translated as CASSQDWLGSREQYF.